The clone carrying this T cell receptor (beta chain) is a singleton in its sample. These data are taken from a study of control samples from healthy donors and cancer patients. Germline values: CDR1 SGDLS, CDR2 YYNGEE. The CDR3 has 14 residues. V lost 0 bases, J lost 2 bases, and 8 bases lay in between. The assay was immunoSEQ multiplex PCR, and TCRdb's table has in-frame clones only and misses some. The sample shows 80,000 to 100,000 clones, roughly 89% of them seen only once. V gene TRBV9 combines with J gene TRBJ1-2; D is uncertain. This clonotype was obtained from a human donor in good health. The donor label of this sample is uncertain. The source material was blood. This chain's CDR3 is CASSVGSLNYGYTF. CDR3 DNA sequence: TGTGCCAGCAGCGTAGGTAGCCTCAACTATGGCTACACCTTC.